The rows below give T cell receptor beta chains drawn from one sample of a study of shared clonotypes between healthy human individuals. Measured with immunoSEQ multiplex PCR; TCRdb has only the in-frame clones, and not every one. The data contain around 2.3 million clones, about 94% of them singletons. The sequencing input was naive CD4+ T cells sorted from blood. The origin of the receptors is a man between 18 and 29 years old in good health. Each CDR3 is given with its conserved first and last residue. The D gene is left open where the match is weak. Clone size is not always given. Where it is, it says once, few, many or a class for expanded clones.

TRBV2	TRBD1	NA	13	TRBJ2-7	TGTGCCAGCAGTGAACAGGGGGCTTACGAGCAGTACTTC	CASSEQGAYEQYF
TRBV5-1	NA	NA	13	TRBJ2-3	TGCGCCAGCAGAGTTGTGAGGACAGATACGCAGTATTTT	CASRVVRTDTQYF
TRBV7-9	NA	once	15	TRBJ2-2	TGTGCCAGCAGTGGTCCGGGACTCAACACCGGGGAGCTGTTTTTT	CASSGPGLNTGELFF
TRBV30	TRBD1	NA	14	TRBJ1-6	TGTGCCTGTGACAGGGTACATATTGGTTCACCCCTCCACTTT	CACDRVHIGSPLHF
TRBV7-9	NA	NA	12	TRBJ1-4	TGTGCCAGCAGCTTAGTTCCCGAAAAACTGTTTTTT	CASSLVPEKLFF
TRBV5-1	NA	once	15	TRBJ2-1	TGCGCCAGCAGCTCCGGGACGACAATACACAATGAGCAGTTCTTC	CASSSGTTIHNEQFF
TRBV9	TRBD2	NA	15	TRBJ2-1	TGTGCCAGCAGCCGAACTAGCGCCATCTACAATGAGCAGTTCTTC	CASSRTSAIYNEQFF
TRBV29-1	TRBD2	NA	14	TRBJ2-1	TGCAGCGTCCTGACTAGCGGGAGGCCCAGTGAGCAGTTCTTC	CSVLTSGRPSEQFF
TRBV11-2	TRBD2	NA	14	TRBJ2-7	TGTGCCAGCAGCTTAGGCGCGGGGGCCTACGAGCAGTACTTC	CASSLGAGAYEQYF
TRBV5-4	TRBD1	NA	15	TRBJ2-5	TGTGCCAGCAGCTTGGGGGACAGGGCTTGGGAGACCCAGTACTTC	CASSLGDRAWETQYF
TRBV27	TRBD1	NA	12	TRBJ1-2	TGTGCCAGCAGCCGACAGGGCTATGGCTACACCTTC	CASSRQGYGYTF
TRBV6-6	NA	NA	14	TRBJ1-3	TGTGCCAGCAGTTACGAGAGCTCTGGAAACACCATATATTTT	CASSYESSGNTIYF
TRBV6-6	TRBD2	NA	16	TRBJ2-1	TGTGCCAGCAGTCGGGGACTAGCGGGAGGGTTCGATGAGCAGTTCTTC	CASSRGLAGGFDEQFF
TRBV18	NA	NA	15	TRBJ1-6	TGTGCCAGCTCAGACAGAACAAGGGATAATTCACCCCTCCACTTT	CASSDRTRDNSPLHF
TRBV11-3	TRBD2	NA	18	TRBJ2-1	TGTGCCAGCAGCTCCGGTGGTAGCGGGGGGAGCTCCTACAATGAGCAGTTCTTC	CASSSGGSGGSSYNEQFF
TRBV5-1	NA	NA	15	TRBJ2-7	TGCGCCAGCAGCTTGTCCGGGACCCCCTTGTACGAGCAGTACTTC	CASSLSGTPLYEQYF
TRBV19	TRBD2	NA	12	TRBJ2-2	TGTGCCAGTCCGGGGGGAACCGGGGAGCTGTTTTTT	CASPGGTGELFF
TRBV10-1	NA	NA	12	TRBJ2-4	TGCGCCAGCCTCTGGCAGGTAAACATTCAGTACTTC	CASLWQVNIQYF
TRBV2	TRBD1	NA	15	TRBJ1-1	TGTGCCAGCAGAGAACAGGGGGTACGGAACACTGAAGCTTTCTTT	CASREQGVRNTEAFF
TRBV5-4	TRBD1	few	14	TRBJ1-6	TGTGCCAGCAGCTCGCAGGGGGACAATTCACCCCTCCACTTT	CASSSQGDNSPLHF
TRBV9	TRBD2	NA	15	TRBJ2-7	TGTGCCAGCAGCGTAGCTAGCGGGAGGCCCCGCGAGCAGTACTTC	CASSVASGRPREQYF
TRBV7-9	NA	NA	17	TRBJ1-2	TGTGCCAGCAGCCGCGAAAGCCAAGACAGGAAAGGACATGGCTACACCTTC	CASSRESQDRKGHGYTF
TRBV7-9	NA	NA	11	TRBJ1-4	TGTGCCAGCAGCCGGGAGGAAAAACTGTTTTTT	CASSREEKLFF
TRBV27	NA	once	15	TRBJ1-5	TGTGCCAGCAGTCCCCGCCAGGGGTTCAATCAGCCCCAGCATTTT	CASSPRQGFNQPQHF
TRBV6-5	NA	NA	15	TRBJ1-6	TGTGCCAGCAGTTACTCCCGGAGTAGTAATTCACCCCTCCACTTT	CASSYSRSSNSPLHF
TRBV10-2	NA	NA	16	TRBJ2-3	TGCGCCAGCAGTGAGTCCTTGGGTCTGGGCACAGATACGCAGTATTTT	CASSESLGLGTDTQYF
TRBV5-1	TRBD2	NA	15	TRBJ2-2	TGCGCCAGCAGCTTGGATGCGGGAGCCACCGGGGAGCTGTTTTTT	CASSLDAGATGELFF
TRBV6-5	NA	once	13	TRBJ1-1	TGTGCCAGCAGTCGAGGGGGGAGCGTTGAAGCTTTCTTT	CASSRGGSVEAFF
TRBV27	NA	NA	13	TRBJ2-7	TGTGCCAGCACCCCGGGGAACTCCTACGAGCAGTACTTC	CASTPGNSYEQYF
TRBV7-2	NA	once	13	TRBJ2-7	TGTGCCAGCAGCTTAGGAGGGGATTACGAGCAGTACTTC	CASSLGGDYEQYF
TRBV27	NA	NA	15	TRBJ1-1	TGTGCCAGCAGTACCCCGGGACATCAGAACACTGAAGCTTTCTTT	CASSTPGHQNTEAFF
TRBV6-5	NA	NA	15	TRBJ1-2	TGTGCCAGCAGTTACGGGGAGCAGGGTGGCTATGGCTACACCTTC	CASSYGEQGGYGYTF
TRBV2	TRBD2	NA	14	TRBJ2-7	TGTGCCAGCAAGAGCCCCCGGGGGGGTTACGAGCAGTACTTC	CASKSPRGGYEQYF
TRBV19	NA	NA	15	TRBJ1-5	TGTGCCAGTAGAAACAGGGACGTTGGCAATCAGCCCCAGCATTTT	CASRNRDVGNQPQHF